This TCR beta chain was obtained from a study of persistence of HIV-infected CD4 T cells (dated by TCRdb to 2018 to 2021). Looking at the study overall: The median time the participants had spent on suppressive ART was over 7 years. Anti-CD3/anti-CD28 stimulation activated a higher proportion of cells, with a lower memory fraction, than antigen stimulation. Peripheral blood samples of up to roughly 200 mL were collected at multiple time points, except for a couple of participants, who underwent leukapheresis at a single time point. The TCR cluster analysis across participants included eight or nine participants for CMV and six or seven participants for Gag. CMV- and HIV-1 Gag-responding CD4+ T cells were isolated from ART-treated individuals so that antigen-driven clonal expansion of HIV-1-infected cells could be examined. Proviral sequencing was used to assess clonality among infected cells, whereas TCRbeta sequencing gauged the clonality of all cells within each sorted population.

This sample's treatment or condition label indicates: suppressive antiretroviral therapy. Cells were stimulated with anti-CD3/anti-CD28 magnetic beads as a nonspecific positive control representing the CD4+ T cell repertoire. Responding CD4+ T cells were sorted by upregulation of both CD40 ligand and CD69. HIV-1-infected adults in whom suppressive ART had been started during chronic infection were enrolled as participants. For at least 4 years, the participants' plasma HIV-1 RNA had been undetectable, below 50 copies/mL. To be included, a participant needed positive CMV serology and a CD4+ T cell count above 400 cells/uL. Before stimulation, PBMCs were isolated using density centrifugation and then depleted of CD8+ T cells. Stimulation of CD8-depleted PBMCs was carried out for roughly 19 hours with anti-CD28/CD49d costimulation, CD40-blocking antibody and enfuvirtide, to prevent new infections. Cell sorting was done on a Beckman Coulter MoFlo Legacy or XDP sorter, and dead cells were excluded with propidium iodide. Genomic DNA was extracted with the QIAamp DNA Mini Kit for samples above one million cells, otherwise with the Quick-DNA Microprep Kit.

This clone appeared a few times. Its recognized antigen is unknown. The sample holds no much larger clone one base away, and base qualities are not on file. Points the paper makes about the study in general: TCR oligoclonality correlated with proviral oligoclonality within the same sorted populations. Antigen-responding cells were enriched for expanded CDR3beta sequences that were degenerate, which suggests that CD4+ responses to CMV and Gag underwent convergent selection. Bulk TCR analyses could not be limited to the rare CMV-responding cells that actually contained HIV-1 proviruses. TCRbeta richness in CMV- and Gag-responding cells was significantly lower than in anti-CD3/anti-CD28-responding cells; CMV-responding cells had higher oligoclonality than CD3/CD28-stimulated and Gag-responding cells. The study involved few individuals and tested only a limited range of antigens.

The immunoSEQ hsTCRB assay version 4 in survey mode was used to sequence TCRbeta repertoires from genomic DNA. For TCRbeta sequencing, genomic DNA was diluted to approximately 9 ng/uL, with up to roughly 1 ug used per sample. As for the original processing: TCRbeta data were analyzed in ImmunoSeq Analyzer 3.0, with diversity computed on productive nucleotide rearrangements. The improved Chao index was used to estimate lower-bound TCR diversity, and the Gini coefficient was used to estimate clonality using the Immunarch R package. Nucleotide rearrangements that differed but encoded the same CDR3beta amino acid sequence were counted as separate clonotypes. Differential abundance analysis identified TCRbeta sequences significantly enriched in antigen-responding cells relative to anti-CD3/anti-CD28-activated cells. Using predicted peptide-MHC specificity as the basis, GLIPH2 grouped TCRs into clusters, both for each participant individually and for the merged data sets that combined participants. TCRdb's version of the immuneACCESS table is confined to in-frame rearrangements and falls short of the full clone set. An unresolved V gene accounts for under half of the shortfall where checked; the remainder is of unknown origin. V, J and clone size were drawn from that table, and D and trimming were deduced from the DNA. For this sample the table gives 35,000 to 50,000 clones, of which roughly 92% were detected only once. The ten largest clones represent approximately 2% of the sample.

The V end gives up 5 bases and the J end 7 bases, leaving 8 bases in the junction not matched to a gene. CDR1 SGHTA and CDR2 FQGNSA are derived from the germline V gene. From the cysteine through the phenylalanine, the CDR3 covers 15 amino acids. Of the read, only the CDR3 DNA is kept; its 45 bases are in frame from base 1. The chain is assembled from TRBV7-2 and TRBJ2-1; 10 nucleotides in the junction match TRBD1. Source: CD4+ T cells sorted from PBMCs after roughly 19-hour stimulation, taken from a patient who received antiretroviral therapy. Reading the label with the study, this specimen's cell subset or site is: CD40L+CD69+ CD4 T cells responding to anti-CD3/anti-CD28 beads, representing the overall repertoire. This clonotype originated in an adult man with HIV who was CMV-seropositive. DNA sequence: TGTGCCAGCAGCCCGACAGGGGGCTGGGGAAATGAGCAGTTCTTC. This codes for CASSPTGGWGNEQFF.